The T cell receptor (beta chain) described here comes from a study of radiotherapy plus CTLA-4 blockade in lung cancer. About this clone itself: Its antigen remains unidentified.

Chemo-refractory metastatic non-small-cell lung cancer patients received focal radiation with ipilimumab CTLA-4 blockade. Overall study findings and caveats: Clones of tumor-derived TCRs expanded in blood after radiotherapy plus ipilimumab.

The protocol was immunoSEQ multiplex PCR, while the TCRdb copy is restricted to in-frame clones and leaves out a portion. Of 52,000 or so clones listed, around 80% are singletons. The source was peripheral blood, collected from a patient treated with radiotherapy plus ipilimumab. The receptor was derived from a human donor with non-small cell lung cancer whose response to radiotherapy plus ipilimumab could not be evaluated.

Here the CDR3 DNA reads TGTGCCAGCAGTGCAGGGCCCTACGAGCAGTACTTC. Amino acid sequence: CASSAGPYEQYF. The J gene is TRBJ2-7, the V gene TRBV2, with D possibly being TRBD1 (5 bases). The V and J ends lost 4 bases and 2 bases respectively, with 6 bases between them. Germline CDR1 SNHLY, CDR2 FYNNEI. This CDR3 is 12 amino acids long.